The T cell receptor (beta chain) under discussion was sequenced for a study of blood T cell repertoires in COVID-19. Study at large: Sources were T cells, B-cell-depleted T cells, or PBMCs; the material itself was cDNA or gDNA.

Germline values: CDR1 LGHDT, CDR2 YNNKEL (reference sequence). CDR3 length: 12 residues. With V trimmed by 3 bases and J by 11 bases, 6 bases remained unmatched. The protocol was immunoSEQ multiplex PCR, while the TCRdb copy is restricted to in-frame clones and leaves out a portion. This table has a few hundred thousand clones, roughly nine tenths appearing once. Adults between roughly 18 and 90 years of age took part from more than 20 US areas. This chain uses TRBV3-1 (or the pseudogene TRBV3-2) with TRBJ1-2, with 7 bases lining up with TRBD1. The sequence came from a woman aged 30 to 39 who had recovered from COVID-19. Sequencing used PBMCs or T cells enriched from blood (not recorded which). The CDR3 sequence: CASSQGQRKYTF. The CDR3 DNA is TGTGCCAGCAGCCAGGGACAGAGAAAGTACACCTTC.